This T cell receptor (beta chain) is from a study of cytomegalovirus exposure and HLA in healthy donors. Whole-study results and caveats: The authors later found HLA-associated TCR beta chains more clonally expanded than equally common others. CMV serostatus was the only immune exposure information that was available. The authors listed 150 to 200 TCR beta chains as cytomegalovirus-associated.

PCR involved 60 Vbeta and 13 Jbeta primers. The protocol was immunoSEQ multiplex PCR, while the TCRdb copy is restricted to in-frame clones and leaves out a portion. The table includes more than 150,000 clones, roughly 76% detected once. This CDR3 is built from 15 residues. CDR1 is MDHEN and CDR2 is SYDVKM in the germline V gene. V lost 5 bases to trimming and J lost 4 bases, with 17 bases between them. This clone was counted only a few times. Its antigen remains unidentified. Sequenced: PBMCs. V and J are TRBV28 and TRBJ1-2, with D perhaps TRBD1 (6 bases). This TCR was recovered from a man aged 35 to 55 in good health and CMV-seropositive. CDR3 DNA sequence: TGTGCCAGCAGTGTACAGGGTTCGGGGGGCTATGGCTACACCTTC. It translates to CASSVQGSGGYGYTF.